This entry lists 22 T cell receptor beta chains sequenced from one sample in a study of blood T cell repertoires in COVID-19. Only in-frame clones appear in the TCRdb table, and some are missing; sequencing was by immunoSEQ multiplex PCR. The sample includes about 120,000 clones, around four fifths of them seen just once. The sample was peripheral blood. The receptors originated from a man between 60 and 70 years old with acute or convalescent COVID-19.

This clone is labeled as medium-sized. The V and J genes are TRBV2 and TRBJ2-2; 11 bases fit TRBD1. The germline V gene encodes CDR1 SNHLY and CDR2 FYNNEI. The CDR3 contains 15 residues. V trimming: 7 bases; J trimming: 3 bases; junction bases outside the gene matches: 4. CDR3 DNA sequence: TGTGCCAGCACGAGGACAGGGGGCGACACCGGGGAGCTGTTTTTT. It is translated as CASTRTGGDTGELFF.

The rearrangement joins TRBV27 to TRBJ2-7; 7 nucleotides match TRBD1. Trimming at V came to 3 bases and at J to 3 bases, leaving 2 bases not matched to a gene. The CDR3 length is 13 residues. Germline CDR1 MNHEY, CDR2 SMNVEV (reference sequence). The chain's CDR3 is CASSLGQYYEQYF. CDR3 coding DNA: TGTGCCAGCAGTTTGGGACAGTACTACGAGCAGTACTTC.

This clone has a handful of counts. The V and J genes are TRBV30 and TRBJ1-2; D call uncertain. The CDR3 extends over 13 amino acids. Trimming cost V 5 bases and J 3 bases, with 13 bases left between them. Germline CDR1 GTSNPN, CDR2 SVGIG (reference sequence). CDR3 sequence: CAWYDGLHYGYTF. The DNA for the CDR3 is TGTGCCTGGTACGACGGGTTGCACTATGGCTACACCTTC.

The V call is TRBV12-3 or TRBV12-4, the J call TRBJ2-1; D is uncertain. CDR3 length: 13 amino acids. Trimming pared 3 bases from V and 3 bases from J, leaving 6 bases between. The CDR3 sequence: CASSFSYYNEQFF. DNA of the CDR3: TGTGCCAGCAGTTTTTCTTACTACAATGAGCAGTTCTTC.

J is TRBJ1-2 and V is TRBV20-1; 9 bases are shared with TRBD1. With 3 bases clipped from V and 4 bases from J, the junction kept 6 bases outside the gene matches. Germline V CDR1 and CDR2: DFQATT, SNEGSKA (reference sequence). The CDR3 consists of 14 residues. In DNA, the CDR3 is TGCAGTGCTAGTGAAGGACAGGGGTCCTATGGCTACACCTTC. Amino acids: CSASEGQGSYGYTF.

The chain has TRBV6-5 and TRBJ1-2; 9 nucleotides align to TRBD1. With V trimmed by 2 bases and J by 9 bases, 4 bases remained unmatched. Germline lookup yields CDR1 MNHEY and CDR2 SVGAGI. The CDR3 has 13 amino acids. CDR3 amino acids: CASSYQGQGSYTF. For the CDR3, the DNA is TGTGCCAGCAGTTACCAGGGACAGGGAAGCTACACCTTC.

CDR3 in DNA: TGTGCCAGCAGTGAGCGACAGGGTCGGTCTGAAGCTTTCTTT. Its protein is CASSERQGRSEAFF. This rearrangement joins TRBV6-1 to TRBJ1-1, with TRBD1 identical over 7 bases. V was pared by 3 bases and J by 6 bases, with 7 bases of the junction left unmatched. Germline V gene data show CDR1 as MNHNS and CDR2 as SASEGT. This CDR3 is built from 14 residues.

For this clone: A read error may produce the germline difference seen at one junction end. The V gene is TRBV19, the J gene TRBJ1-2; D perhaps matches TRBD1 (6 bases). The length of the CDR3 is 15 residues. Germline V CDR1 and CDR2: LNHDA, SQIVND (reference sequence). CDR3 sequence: CASSIPHIGTNGHTF. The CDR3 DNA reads TGTGCCAGTAGTATACCTCATATCGGGACAAATGGCCACACCTTC.

The CDR3 loop is CASSQDQKSPYTF. CDR3 sequence (DNA): TGTGCCAGCAGCCAAGATCAAAAGAGTCCCTACACCTTC. The rearrangement links TRBV3-1 (or the pseudogene TRBV3-2) to TRBJ1-2; D remains unclear. The CDR3 consists of 13 residues. Germline CDR1 is LGHDT and CDR2 is YNNKEL (reference sequence). Between the trimmed V and J ends, which lost 0 bases and 10 bases, there was a span of 12 bases.

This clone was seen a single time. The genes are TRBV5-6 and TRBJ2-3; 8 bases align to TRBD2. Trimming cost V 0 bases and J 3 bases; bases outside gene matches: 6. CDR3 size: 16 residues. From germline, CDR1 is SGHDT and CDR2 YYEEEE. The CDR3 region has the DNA TGTGCCAGCAGCTTGGCTCGGGAGGGGGGGACAGATACGCAGTATTTT. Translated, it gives CASSLAREGGTDTQYF.

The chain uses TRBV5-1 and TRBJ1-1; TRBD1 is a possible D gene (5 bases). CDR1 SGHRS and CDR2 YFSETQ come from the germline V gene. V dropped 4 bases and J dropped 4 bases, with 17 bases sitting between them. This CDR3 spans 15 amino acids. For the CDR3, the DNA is TGCGCCAGCAGCACATATTTCGGGGGGATCACTGAAGCTTTCTTT. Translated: CASSTYFGGITEAFF.

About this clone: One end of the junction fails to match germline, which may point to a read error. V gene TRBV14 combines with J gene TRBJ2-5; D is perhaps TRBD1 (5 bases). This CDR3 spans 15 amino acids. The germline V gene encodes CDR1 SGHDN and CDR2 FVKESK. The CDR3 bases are TGTGCCAGCAGACAAGGGGCTGGCACTCGAGAGACCCAGTACTTC. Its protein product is CASRQGAGTRETQYF.

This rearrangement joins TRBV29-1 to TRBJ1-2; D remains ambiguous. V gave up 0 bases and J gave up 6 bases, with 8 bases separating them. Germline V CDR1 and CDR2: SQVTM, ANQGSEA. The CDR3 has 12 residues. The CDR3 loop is CSVEEVANGYTF. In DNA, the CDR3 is TGCAGCGTTGAAGAGGTGGCAAATGGCTACACCTTC.

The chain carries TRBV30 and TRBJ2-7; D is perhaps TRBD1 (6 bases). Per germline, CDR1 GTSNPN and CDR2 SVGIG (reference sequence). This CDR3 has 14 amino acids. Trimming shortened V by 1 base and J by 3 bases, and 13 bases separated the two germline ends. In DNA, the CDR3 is TGTGCCTGGAGTGAGGGGGTAGTCCTCTACGAGCAGTACTTC. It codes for CAWSEGVVLYEQYF.

The CDR3 coding sequence is TGTGCCTGGATGTCCCCTAGCGGAACCTACAATGAGCAGTTCTTC. Translation: CAWMSPSGTYNEQFF. J is TRBJ2-1 and V is TRBV30; 7 bases agree with TRBD2. The J segment lost 2 bases and the V segment lost 4 bases, leaving 8 bases of the junction unmatched. This CDR3 has 15 amino acids. CDR1 GTSNPN and CDR2 SVGIG come from the germline V gene (reference sequence).

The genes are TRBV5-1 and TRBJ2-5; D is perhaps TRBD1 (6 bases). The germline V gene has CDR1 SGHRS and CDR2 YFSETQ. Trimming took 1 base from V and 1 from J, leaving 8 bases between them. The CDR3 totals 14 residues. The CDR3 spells CASSLYRAQETQYF. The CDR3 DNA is TGCGCCAGCAGCTTGTACAGGGCCCAAGAGACCCAGTACTTC.

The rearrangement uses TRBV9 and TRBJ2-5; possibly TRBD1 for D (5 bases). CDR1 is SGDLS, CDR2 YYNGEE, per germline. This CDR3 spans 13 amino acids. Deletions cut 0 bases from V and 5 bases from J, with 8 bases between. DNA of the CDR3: TGTGCCAGCAGCGTAGAGTCAGGGGAGACCCAGTACTTC. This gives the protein CASSVESGETQYF.

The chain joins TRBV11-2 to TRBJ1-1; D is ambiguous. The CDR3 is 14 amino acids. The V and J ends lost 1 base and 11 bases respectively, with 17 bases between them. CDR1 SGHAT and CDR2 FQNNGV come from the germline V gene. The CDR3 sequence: CASSLGPGIGKAFF. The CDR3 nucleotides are TGTGCCAGCAGCTTAGGCCCCGGCATCGGGAAGGCTTTCTTT. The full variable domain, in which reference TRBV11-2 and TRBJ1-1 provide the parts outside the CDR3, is EAGVAQSPRYKIIEKRQSVAFWCNPISGHATLYWYQQILGQGPKLLIQFQNNGVVDDSQLPKDRFSAERLKGVDSTLKIQPAKLEDSAVYLCASSLGPGIGKAFFGQGTRLTVV.

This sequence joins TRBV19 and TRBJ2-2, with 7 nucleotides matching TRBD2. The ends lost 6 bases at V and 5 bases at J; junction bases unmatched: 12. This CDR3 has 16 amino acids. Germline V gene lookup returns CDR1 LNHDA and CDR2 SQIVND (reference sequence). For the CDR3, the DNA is TGTGCCAGTAGATATATGGGAGGAGCGGGAACCGGGGAGCTGTTTTTT. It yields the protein CASRYMGGAGTGELFF.

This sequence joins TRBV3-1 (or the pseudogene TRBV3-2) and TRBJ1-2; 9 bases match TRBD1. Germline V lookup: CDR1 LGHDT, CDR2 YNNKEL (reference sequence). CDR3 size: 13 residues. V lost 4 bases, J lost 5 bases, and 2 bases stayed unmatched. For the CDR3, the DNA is TGTGCCAGCAGCCTGGGACAGGGTTATGGCTACACCTTC. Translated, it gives CASSLGQGYGYTF.

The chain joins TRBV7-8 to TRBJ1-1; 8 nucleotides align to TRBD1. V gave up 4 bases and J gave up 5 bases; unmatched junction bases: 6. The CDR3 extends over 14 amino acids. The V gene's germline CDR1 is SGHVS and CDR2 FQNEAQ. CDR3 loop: CASSSTGGGTEAFF. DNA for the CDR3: TGTGCCAGCAGCTCTACAGGGGGTGGGACTGAAGCTTTCTTT.

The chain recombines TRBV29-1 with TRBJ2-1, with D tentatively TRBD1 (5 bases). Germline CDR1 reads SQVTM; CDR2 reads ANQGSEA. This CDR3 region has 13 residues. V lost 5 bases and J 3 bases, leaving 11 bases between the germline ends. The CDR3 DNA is TGCAGCGTTAAACAGGACCGCTACAATGAGCAGTTCTTC. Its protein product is CSVKQDRYNEQFF.